This passage covers 3 T cell receptor beta chains from one sample sequenced in a study of long-term antiretroviral therapy in people with HIV. immunoSEQ v3.0 was run at survey level. Only in-frame clones appear in the TCRdb table, and some are missing; sequencing was by immunoSEQ multiplex PCR. Among around 19,000 clones listed, approximately 82% were seen once. The sample consisted of unsorted PBMCs, taken 0.3 years before starting antiretroviral therapy. These receptors were taken from a man between 45 and 60 years old with HIV.

This chain uses TRBV30 with TRBJ2-7, with D unclear. In germline, CDR1 is GTSNPN, CDR2 SVGIG (reference sequence). The V and J ends lost 2 bases and 3 bases respectively, with 11 bases between them. This CDR3 region has 13 residues. The CDR3 DNA follows: TGTGCCTGGAGTTTCCCCGACGTCTACGAGCAGTACTTC. Translating it yields CAWSFPDVYEQYF.

This clone is labeled as medium-sized. This chain joins TRBV18 and TRBJ1-4; D gene uncertain. The V gene lost 2 bases and the J gene lost 10 bases, with 17 bases spanning the gap. The CDR3 totals 15 residues. The germline gives CDR1 KGHSH, CDR2 LQKENI. The CDR3 sequence: CASSPYGPESGKLFF. CDR3 nucleotides: TGTGCCAGCTCACCATACGGGCCAGAATCGGGAAAACTGTTTTTT.

J is TRBJ2-3 and V is TRBV13; perhaps TRBD2 as D (5 bases). V lost 1 base to trimming and J lost 5 bases, with 13 bases between them. There are 15 residues in the CDR3. The V gene's germline CDR1 is PRHDT and CDR2 FYEKMQ (reference sequence). As DNA, the CDR3 is TGTGCCAGCAGCTTAGTCTGGGATGGGAGAGATACGCAGTATTTT. Its translation is CASSLVWDGRDTQYF.